This T cell receptor (beta chain) derives from a study of T cell repertoires in cytomegalovirus infection. One entry per CDR3 protein, called by TCRdb with MiXCR from the reads. This table has 400,000 to 600,000 distinct CDR3 sequences, about two fifths appearing once. V shed 5 bases and J 3 bases; nucleotides not matched to a gene: 9. There are 18 residues in the CDR3. Germline V gene sequence: CDR1 SGHTA, CDR2 FQGNSA. This clonotype was seen repeatedly, ten times or more. Its cognate antigen is unknown. The source was cultured PBMCs, collected from culture after CMV antigen stimulation. The chain is built from TRBV7-2 and TRBJ2-4; 14 nucleotides agree with TRBD2. The sequence came from a human donor in good health (CMV status not recorded). Some clones in this sample may be carry-over from other donors' samples. The CDR3 sequence: CASSPGTSGSFGKNIQYF. The DNA of the CDR3 is TGTGCCAGCAGCCCGGGGACTAGCGGGAGTTTCGGCAAAAACATTCAGTACTTC.